This T cell receptor beta chain is drawn from a study of early T cells in non-severe SARS-CoV-2 infection. This clonotype was observed a few times. cDNA molecules, individually, were tagged with unique molecular identifiers. Each CDR3 protein is one row after TCRdb ran MiXCR on the 5' RACE reads. Of tens of thousands of distinct CDR3 sequences detected, 9.5% to 15% appear once; the ten largest clones hold 3.5% to 5.5%. CDR1 and CDR2 (germline): LNHDA, SQIVND (reference sequence). The CDR3 length is 14 residues. Trimming cost V 6 bases and J 0 bases, with 8 bases left between them. The J gene is TRBJ1-4, the V gene TRBV19; no definite D call. The specimen sequenced was whole blood. The sequence came from an adult who was a healthcare worker with PCR-confirmed SARS-CoV-2 infection or an uninfected control (not recorded which). In nucleotides, the CDR3 is TGTGCCAGTAGCACGACTGCAACTAATGAAAAACTGTTTTTT. Amino acids: CASSTTATNEKLFF. Together with reference TRBV19 and TRBJ1-4, the CDR3 gives the full variable domain: DGGITQSPKYLFRKEGQNVTLSCEQNLNHDAMYWYRQDPGQGLRLIYYSQIVNDFQKGDIAEGYSVSREKKESFPLTVTSAQKNPTAFYLCASSTTATNEKLFFGSGTQLSVL.